This paragraph covers one T cell receptor (beta chain) sequence. The junction had 19 bases not matched to a gene; V was cut back by 4 bases and J by 7 bases. In germline, CDR1 is LNHDA, CDR2 SQIVND (reference sequence). This CDR3 is 19 amino acids long. This specimen comes from a study of radiotherapy plus CTLA-4 blockade in lung cancer. Overall study: For about 19% of patients, objective responses occurred, and 30% to 35% had disease control.

The study gave focal radiation plus ipilimumab CTLA-4 blockade to patients with chemo-refractory metastatic non-small-cell lung cancer. Assay: immunoSEQ multiplex PCR; the TCRdb copy retains only in-frame clones and omits some. The sample consists of 25,000 to 30,000 clones, roughly 79% of them appearing once. The receptor comes from a human donor with non-small cell lung cancer that progressed on radiotherapy plus ipilimumab. Sequencing was performed on peripheral blood, taken from a patient treated with radiotherapy plus ipilimumab. The genes are TRBV19 and TRBJ2-3, with 11 bases matching TRBD2. In DNA, the CDR3 is TGTGCCAGTAGTACAAGACTAGCGGGGAGACCCACAGACGCCAATACGCAGTATTTT. Translating it yields CASSTRLAGRPTDANTQYF.